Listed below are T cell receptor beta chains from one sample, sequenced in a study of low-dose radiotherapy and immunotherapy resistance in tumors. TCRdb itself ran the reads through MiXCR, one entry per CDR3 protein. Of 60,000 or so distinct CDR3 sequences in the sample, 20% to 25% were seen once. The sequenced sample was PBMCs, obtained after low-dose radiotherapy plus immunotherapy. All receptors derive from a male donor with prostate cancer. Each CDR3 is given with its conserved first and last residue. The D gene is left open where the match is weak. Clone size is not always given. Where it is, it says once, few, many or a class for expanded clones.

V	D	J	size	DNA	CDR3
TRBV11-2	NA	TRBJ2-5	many	TGTGCCAGCAGCTTAGGGTACCAAGAGACCCAGTACTTC	CASSLGYQETQYF
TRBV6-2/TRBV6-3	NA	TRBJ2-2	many	TGTGCCAGCAGGGACTTGACCGGGGAGCTGTTTTTT	CASRDLTGELFF
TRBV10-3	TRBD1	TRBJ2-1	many	TGTGCCATCAGTGAAAAGACAGGGGGGAATGAGCAGTTCTTC	CAISEKTGGNEQFF
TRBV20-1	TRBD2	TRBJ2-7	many	TGCAGTGCTAGTGTGCGCGGGAGCCGGTACGAGCAGTACTTC	CSASVRGSRYEQYF
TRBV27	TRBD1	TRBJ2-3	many	TGTGCCACCAAGACAGGGGGCACAGATACGCAGTATTTT	CATKTGGTDTQYF
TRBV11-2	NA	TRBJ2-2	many	TGTGCCAGCAGCTTTTCTACCGGGGAGCTGTTTTTT	CASSFSTGELFF
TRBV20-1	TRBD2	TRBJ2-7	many	TGCAGTGTAGGGACTAGCGGGATAAAGCAGTACTTC	CSVGTSGIKQYF
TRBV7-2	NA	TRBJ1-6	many	TGTGCCAGCAGCTTACAGGGTTATAATTCACCCCTCCACTTT	CASSLQGYNSPLHF
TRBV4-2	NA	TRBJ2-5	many	TGTGCCAGCAGCCAAGGGTTCCAAGAGACCCAGTACTTC	CASSQGFQETQYF
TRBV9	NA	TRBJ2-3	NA	TGTGCCAGCAGCGTAGGACCCCTCCCCGTATACACAGATACGCAGTATTTT	CASSVGPLPVYTDTQYF
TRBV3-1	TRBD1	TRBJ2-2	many	TGTGCCAGCAGCCAAGATATGTTGAGGGGGCACACCGGGGAGCTGTTTTTT	CASSQDMLRGHTGELFF
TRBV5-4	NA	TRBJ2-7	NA	TGTGCCAGCAGCTTCCGGGGGGCCTCCTACGAGCAGTACTTC	CASSFRGASYEQYF
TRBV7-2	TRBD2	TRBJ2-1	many	TGTGCCAGCAGCTACCATAGCGGGAGACTCAGCAATGAGCAGTTCTTC	CASSYHSGRLSNEQFF
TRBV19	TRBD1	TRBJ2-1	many	TGTGCCAGTAGTTTCCTCATGTCGGGGACAGGGGCTATTGAGCAGTTCTTC	CASSFLMSGTGAIEQFF
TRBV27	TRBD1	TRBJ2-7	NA	TGTGCCAGCAGTTTAGGGGACAGGCATCAGTACTTC	CASSLGDRHQYF
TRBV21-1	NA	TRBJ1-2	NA	TGTGCCAGCAGCGGGACAGGGGGCAATGGCTACACCTTC	CASSGTGGNGYTF
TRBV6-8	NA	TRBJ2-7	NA	TGTGCCAGCAGACCGGGACGGAAATACGAGCAGTACTTC	CASRPGRKYEQYF
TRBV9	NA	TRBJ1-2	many	TGTGCCAGCAGCATCCGGGCCGAGGATGGCTACACCTTC	CASSIRAEDGYTF
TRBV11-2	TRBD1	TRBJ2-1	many	TGTGCCAGCAGCCCCAGGACAGGGGCGGGAAATGAGCAGTTCTTC	CASSPRTGAGNEQFF
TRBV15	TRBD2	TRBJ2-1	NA	TGTGCCACCTGCTTTAGGACTAGCGGGATCGATGAGCAGTTCTTC	CATCFRTSGIDEQFF
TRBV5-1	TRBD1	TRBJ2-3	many	TGCGCCAGCAGCTCCGGGACAGGGGCGTCAGATACGCAGTATTTT	CASSSGTGASDTQYF
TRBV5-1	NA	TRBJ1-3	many	TGCGCCAGCAGCTTGACGGACGAATCGGGAAACACCATATATTTT	CASSLTDESGNTIYF
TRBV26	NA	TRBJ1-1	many	TGTGCCAGCAGTCCGCAGGACAGGAGGACTGAAGCTTTCTTT	CASSPQDRRTEAFF
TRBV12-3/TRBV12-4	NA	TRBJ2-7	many	TGTGCCAGCAGTTTAACAGGGCAGTCGTCTTACGAGCAGTACTTC	CASSLTGQSSYEQYF
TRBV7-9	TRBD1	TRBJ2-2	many	TGTGCCAGCAGCTCCCTCCGGGCAGGGGGATCCACCGGGGAGCTGTTTTTT	CASSSLRAGGSTGELFF
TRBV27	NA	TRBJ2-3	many	TGTGCCAGCCGTTCCGTGATGGCAGATACGCAGTATTTT	CASRSVMADTQYF
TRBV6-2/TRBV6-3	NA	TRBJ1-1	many	TGTGCCAGCAGGGGGTATGGGTTGACTGAAGCTTTCTTT	CASRGYGLTEAFF
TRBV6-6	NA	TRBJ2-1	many	TGTGCCAGCATCCAAGCTCGGACGGGAGCCTCCTACAATGAGCAGTTCTTC	CASIQARTGASYNEQFF
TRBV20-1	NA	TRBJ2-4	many	TGCAGTGCTAGAGACGAGATAGCCAAAAACATTCAGTACTTC	CSARDEIAKNIQYF
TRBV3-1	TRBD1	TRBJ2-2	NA	TGTGCCAGCAGCCAAAGGGACAGGGTCTTAGTATTCGCCGGGGAGCTGTTTTTT	CASSQRDRVLVFAGELFF
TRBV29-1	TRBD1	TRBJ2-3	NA	TGCAGCGTTGAAGGGGTAGACAGGGGAAGCACAGATACGCAGTATTTT	CSVEGVDRGSTDTQYF
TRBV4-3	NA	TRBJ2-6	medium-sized	TGCGCCAGCAGCTTGGACTCTGGGGCCAACGTCCTGACTTTC	CASSLDSGANVLTF
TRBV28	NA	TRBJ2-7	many	TGTGCCAGCAGTTCATGGGGTTACGAGCAGTACTTC	CASSSWGYEQYF
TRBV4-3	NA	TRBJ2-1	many	TGCGCCAGCAGCCAAGATCCCGGGACTTCCTACAATGAGCAGTTCTTC	CASSQDPGTSYNEQFF
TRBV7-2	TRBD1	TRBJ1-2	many	TGTGCCAGCAGCACCGAGACAGGGGCCTATGGCTACACCTTC	CASSTETGAYGYTF
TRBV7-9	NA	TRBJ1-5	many	TGTGCCAGCAGCCCCGGGGGGGAAGGTCAGCCCCAGCATTTT	CASSPGGEGQPQHF
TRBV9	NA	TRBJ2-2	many	TGTGCCAGCAGCGTAGCCGGGGCTTCGAACACCGGGGAGCTGTTTTTT	CASSVAGASNTGELFF
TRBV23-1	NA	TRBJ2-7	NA	TGCGCCAGCAGTCCCCCCCCAACCTACGAGCACTTC	CASSPPPTYEHF
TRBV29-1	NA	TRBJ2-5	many	TGCAGCGTTGCCGTTACGCAAGAGACCCAGTACTTC	CSVAVTQETQYF